The entry below gives a single TCR beta chain sequence along with its context. The antigen is undetermined. V lost 2 bases and J lost 0, with 7 bases in between. CDR3 length equals 15 residues. The V gene's germline CDR1 is ENHRY and CDR2 SYGVKD. Generated by immunoSEQ multiplex PCR, the TCRdb table keeps only in-frame clones and is missing some. Altogether about a million clones are present, roughly 75% being singletons, with the ten largest covering roughly 1.5%. The sample comes from a study of shared clonotypes between healthy human individuals. As for the study in general: Per-donor plates numbered three CD4 naive, three CD4 memory, two CD8 naive and one CD8 memory. Study-level points and caveats: In contrast to clonotypes shared by all four donors, non-shared clonotypes had lower generation probabilities. Between a few donors, naive CD4 clonotypes were shared at a level of approximately 5%.

The chain couples TRBV10-3 to TRBJ2-2, with D uncertain. The specimen was memory CD4+ T cells sorted from blood. Subset given: CD45RA-negative fraction. This TCR came from a man younger than 30 in good health. The CDR3 DNA follows: TGTGCCATCAGTGAGGGTCAAGCGAACACCGGGGAGCTGTTTTTT. Translated, it gives CAISEGQANTGELFF.